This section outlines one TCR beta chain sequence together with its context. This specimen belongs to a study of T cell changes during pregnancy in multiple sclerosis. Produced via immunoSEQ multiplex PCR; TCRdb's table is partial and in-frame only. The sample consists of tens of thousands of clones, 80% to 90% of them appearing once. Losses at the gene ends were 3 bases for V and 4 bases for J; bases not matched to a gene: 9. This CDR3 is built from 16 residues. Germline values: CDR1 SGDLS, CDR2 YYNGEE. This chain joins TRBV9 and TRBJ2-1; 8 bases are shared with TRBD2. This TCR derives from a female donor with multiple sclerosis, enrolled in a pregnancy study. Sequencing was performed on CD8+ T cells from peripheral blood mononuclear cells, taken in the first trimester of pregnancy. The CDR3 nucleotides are TGTGCCAGCAGCGGGGGAGCGGGAGTGTCTTACAATGAGCAGTTCTTC. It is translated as CASSGGAGVSYNEQFF.